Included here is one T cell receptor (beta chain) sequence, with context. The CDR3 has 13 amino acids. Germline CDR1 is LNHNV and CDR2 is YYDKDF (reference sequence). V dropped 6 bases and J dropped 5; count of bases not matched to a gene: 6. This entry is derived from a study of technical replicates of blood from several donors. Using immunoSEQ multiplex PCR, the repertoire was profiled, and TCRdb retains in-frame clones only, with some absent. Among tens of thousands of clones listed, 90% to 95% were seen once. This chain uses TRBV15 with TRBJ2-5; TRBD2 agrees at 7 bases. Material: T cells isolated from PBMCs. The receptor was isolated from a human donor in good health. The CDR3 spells CATRGDSGETQYF. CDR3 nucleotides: TGTGCCACCAGGGGAGATAGCGGGGAGACCCAGTACTTC. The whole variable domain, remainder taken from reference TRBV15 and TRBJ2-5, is DAMVIQNPRYQVTQFGKPVTLSCSQTLNHNVMYWYQQKSSQAPKLLFHYYDKDFNNEADTPDNFQSRRPNTSFCFLDIRSPGLGDTAMYLCATRGDSGETQYFGPGTRLLVL.